The clone carrying this T cell receptor beta chain was counted only a few times. The antigen remains undetermined. The data derive from a study of shared clonotypes between healthy human individuals. Study overall: Each donor contributed plates that comprised three CD4 naive, three CD4 memory, two CD8 naive and one CD8 memory. General study points: Sorted-subset sequencing, rarefaction showed, was incomplete despite large depth.

The authors loaded 150 to 250 ng DNA, 28,000 or so T cell genomes, into sorted-subset replicate PCRs. This table comes from immunoSEQ multiplex PCR, and its TCRdb copy is limited to in-frame clones, with some not included. Among around 350,000 clones listed, around 67% were seen once. The germline CDR1 and CDR2 sequences are MNHNS and SASEGT. This CDR3 contains 14 residues. The V end was cut by 5 bases, the J end by 5 bases, with 14 bases between. The TCR sequence derives from a man aged 25 to 40 in good health. Sample: memory CD4+ T cells sorted from blood. Specified subset: CD45RA-negative fraction. V and J are TRBV6-1 and TRBJ2-3; D uncertain. Here the CDR3 reads CASSRRGYLDTQYF. As DNA, the CDR3 is TGTGCCAGCAGTAGACGTGGGTATTTAGATACGCAGTATTTT.